One sample yielded the 4 T cell receptor beta chains listed below, sequenced in a study of CD8 T cells in ankylosing spondylitis. TCRdb independently ran MiXCR on the 5' RACE reads; one entry per CDR3 protein. Of 250,000 to 350,000 distinct CDR3 sequences in the sample, 20% were seen once. The sequencing input was blood, either unsorted or a sorted T cell fraction (not recorded which). The receptor set was obtained from a male donor with ankylosing spondylitis or in good health (not recorded which).

This clonotype was counted a few times. The chain couples TRBV6-1 to TRBJ2-2; 8 bases fit TRBD1. Looked up from germline, CDR1 is MNHNS and CDR2 is SASEGT. V shed 4 bases, J shed 2 bases, and the junction held 3 bases outside the gene matches. CDR3 length: 15 residues. CDR3: CASSGTGLNTGELFF. CDR3 DNA sequence: TGTGCCAGCAGTGGGACAGGGCTTAACACCGGGGAGCTGTTTTTT.

V and J are TRBV10-2 and TRBJ2-7; no reliable D call. Trimming left V 2 bases short and J 6 bases short, with 11 bases between. The CDR3 is made up of 13 amino acids. The germline gives CDR1 WSHSY, CDR2 SAAADI. CDR3 nucleotide sequence: TGCGCCAGCAGTGAGAGGTACGGCGGCGAGCAGTACGTC. It specifies CASSERYGGEQYV.

The chain uses TRBV14 and TRBJ2-5, with TRBD1 matching 7 bases. With 4 bases clipped from V and 3 bases from J, the junction kept 5 bases outside the gene matches. Looked up from germline, CDR1 is SGHDN and CDR2 is FVKESK. This CDR3 has 14 amino acids. Here the CDR3 DNA reads TGTGCCAGCAGCCTTACAGGGGTAAAAGAGACCCAGTACTTC. Translating it yields CASSLTGVKETQYF.

This clonotype has only a few counts. The J gene is TRBJ1-5, the V gene TRBV5-1; a possible D gene is TRBD1 (6 bases). There are 15 residues in the CDR3. CDR1 SGHRS and CDR2 YFSETQ come from the germline V gene. Trimming shortened V by 0 bases and J by 3 bases, and 10 bases separated the two germline ends. The CDR3 reads CASSLEGQHNQPQHF. The DNA for the CDR3 is TGCGCCAGCAGCTTGGAGGGACAACACAATCAGCCCCAGCATTTT. Together with reference TRBV5-1 and TRBJ1-5, the CDR3 gives the full variable domain: KAGVTQTPRYLIKTRGQQVTLSCSPISGHRSVSWYQQTPGQGLQFLFEYFSETQRNKGNFPGRFSGRQFSNSRSEMNVSTLELGDSALYLCASSLEGQHNQPQHFGDGTRLSIL.